A selection of T cell receptor beta chains follows, all from one sample in a study of blood T cell repertoires in COVID-19. Profiling relied on immunoSEQ multiplex PCR, and the TCRdb table lists in-frame clones only, not all of them. There are approximately 74,000 clones in the sample; approximately 89% occur only once, and approximately 4.8% lies in the top ten. The source material was peripheral blood. The receptors were sampled from a woman aged 55-70 years with active COVID-19. Both conserved end residues are part of each CDR3. The D gene is left open where the match is weak. Some rows have no size entry. The others give once, few or many, or a class for an expanded clone.

TRBD2	TRBV7-2	TRBJ2-3	-	TGTGCCAGCAGCCGGGACTACACAGATACGCAGTATTTT	CASSRDYTDTQYF
TRBD1	TRBV7-8	TRBJ2-2	-	TGTGCCAGCATCTGGATCGGGACAGGGGACGCCGGGGAGCTGTTTTTT	CASIWIGTGDAGELFF
-	TRBV7-2	TRBJ2-1	-	TGTGCCAGCAGCTTAGGAGGCGGGCGGAGTGCGGATGAGCAGTTCTTC	CASSLGGGRSADEQFF
-	TRBV18	TRBJ2-5	-	TGTGCCAGCTCGAGCGATTCCCCCGCCGAGACCCAGTACTTC	CASSSDSPAETQYF
TRBD2	TRBV2	TRBJ2-1	once	TGTGCCAGCAGTTTTATTGCCGAAGCGGGACCGGGGCAGTTCTTC	CASSFIAEAGPGQFF
-	TRBV27	TRBJ2-7	few	TGTGCCAGCAGTTTATGGACAAGATCCGAGCAGTACTTC	CASSLWTRSEQYF
-	TRBV20-1	TRBJ1-5	once	TGCAGTGCTAGTTTATCAGGGAATCGCAATCAGCCCCAGCATTTT	CSASLSGNRNQPQHF
-	TRBV2	TRBJ1-6	-	TGTGCCAGCAGTGTCGGAGGTAGCTCCTATAATTCACCCCTCCACTTT	CASSVGGSSYNSPLHF
TRBD2	TRBV5-4	TRBJ2-7	once	TGTGCCAGCAGCCCGGGACTAGCGGGAGGGCTCGAGCAGTACTTC	CASSPGLAGGLEQYF
TRBD1	TRBV5-1	TRBJ2-1	-	TGCGCCAGCAGCCTAACAGGGGGCTTAAAATACAATGAGCAGTTCTTC	CASSLTGGLKYNEQFF
-	TRBV28	TRBJ2-7	-	TGTGCCAGCAGTGCCTCGACAGGTACCTCCTACGAGCAGTACTTC	CASSASTGTSYEQYF
-	TRBV19	TRBJ1-3	-	TGTGCCAGTAGTCAACAGGGAGCGGTTGGAAACACCATATATTTT	CASSQQGAVGNTIYF
-	TRBV10-1	TRBJ2-3	-	TGCGCCAGCAGTGATGCGGGGAGCACAGATACGCAGTATTTT	CASSDAGSTDTQYF
TRBD2	TRBV27	TRBJ2-1	-	TGTGCCAGCAGGCTACTAGCGGGAGGGTCCTACAATGAGCAGTTCTTC	CASRLLAGGSYNEQFF
-	TRBV10-3	TRBJ2-5	-	TGTGCCATCAGTGAGTTAGGTACAGGAGAGACCCAGTACTTC	CAISELGTGETQYF
-	TRBV2	TRBJ2-2	few	TGTGCCAGCAGGGAGACGTGGACAGCCACCGGGGAGCTGTTTTTT	CASRETWTATGELFF
-	TRBV6-5	TRBJ1-6	-	TGTGCCAGCAGAGCAGGGGTATTTAATTCACCCCTCCACTTT	CASRAGVFNSPLHF
TRBD2	TRBV28	TRBJ2-3	-	TGTGCCAGCAGTCCACTAGCGGGAGTTACAGATACGCAGTATTTT	CASSPLAGVTDTQYF
TRBD1	TRBV19	TRBJ1-2	few	TGTGCCAGTAGGCGACAGGGATCAGTCGATGGCTACACCTTC	CASRRQGSVDGYTF
-	TRBV3-1/TRBV3-2	TRBJ2-3	-	TGTGCCAGCAGCCTCGCGGGTAGTGGGACAGATACGCAGTATTTT	CASSLAGSGTDTQYF
-	TRBV5-1	TRBJ1-6	-	TGCGCCAGCAGCTTGGGCGCTCCGGTTTCTAATAATTCACCCCTCCACTTT	CASSLGAPVSNNSPLHF
-	TRBV7-9	TRBJ1-2	-	TGTGCCAGCAGCCAAACGACACTGGGCTATGGCTACACCTTC	CASSQTTLGYGYTF
-	TRBV2	TRBJ2-7	once	TGTGCCAGCAGAGCTCGACGGGACTTCAACGAGCAGTACTTC	CASRARRDFNEQYF
TRBD1	TRBV5-8	TRBJ1-5	once	TGTGCCAGCTCCCGCAGGGGGGCGTCTTTTCAGCCCCAGCATTTT	CASSRRGASFQPQHF
TRBD1	TRBV5-1	TRBJ2-2	-	TGCGCCAGCACCTCCCGGGACAGGGGGCTTGAGACCGGGGAGCTGTTTTTT	CASTSRDRGLETGELFF
-	TRBV5-1	TRBJ2-6	-	TGCGCCAGCAGTTTGGACTGGAGCTCTGGGGCCAACGTCCTGACTTTC	CASSLDWSSGANVLTF
TRBD2	TRBV11-2	TRBJ2-5	-	TGTGCCAGCAGTCCCGGACTAGCGGGCAGGGAGACCCAGTACTTC	CASSPGLAGRETQYF
-	TRBV19	TRBJ1-5	-	TGTGCCAGTAGTGGGCGGACAACCAATCAGCCCCAGCATTTT	CASSGRTTNQPQHF
TRBD2	TRBV5-8	TRBJ2-5	-	TGTGCCAGCAGCTTGGGACTAGCGGGAATCCAAGAGACCCAGTACTTC	CASSLGLAGIQETQYF
-	TRBV15	TRBJ1-2	-	TGTGCCACCAGCAGAGACAGGGCCGATAACTATGGCTACACCTTC	CATSRDRADNYGYTF
-	TRBV7-9	TRBJ2-7	-	TGTGCCAGCAGCTTGACACAGAAGACCTACGAGCAGTACTTC	CASSLTQKTYEQYF
TRBD2	TRBV7-8	TRBJ2-2	-	TGTGCCAGCAGCCCCCGGCTAGCGGAGCGCACCGGGGAGCTGTTTTTT	CASSPRLAERTGELFF
-	TRBV9	TRBJ2-3	-	TGTGCCAGCAGCGCCCGGGTCAGAAGCACAGATACGCAGTATTTT	CASSARVRSTDTQYF
-	TRBV7-9	TRBJ2-1	-	TGTGCCAGCAGCTTAAGTGGGAGTGGGCCCCAGGATGAGCAGTTCTTC	CASSLSGSGPQDEQFF
-	TRBV5-1	TRBJ1-1	-	TGCGCCAGCAGCTTGGTTCCAAACACTGAAGCTTTCTTT	CASSLVPNTEAFF
-	TRBV6-5	TRBJ1-2	-	TGTGCCAGCAGTTACGTGCGGGGATTGGATGGCTACACCTTC	CASSYVRGLDGYTF
-	TRBV5-5	TRBJ2-1	once	TGTGCCAGCAGCTTGTCAGGTTACAATGAGCAGTTCTTC	CASSLSGYNEQFF
TRBD1	TRBV9	TRBJ2-2	-	TGTGCCAGCAGCCAGGGGGCTTCGAACACCGGGGAGCTGTTTTTT	CASSQGASNTGELFF
-	TRBV3-1/TRBV3-2	TRBJ1-2	-	TGTGCCAGCAGCCAAGCCAGTTCCTATGGCTACACCTTC	CASSQASSYGYTF
-	TRBV27	TRBJ1-2	-	TGTGCCAGCAGTCCCACACCAACTATGGGGCGCTATGGCTACACCTTC	CASSPTPTMGRYGYTF
-	TRBV6-5	TRBJ1-6	-	TGTGCCAGCATGGAGGATTCACCCCTCCACTTT	CASMEDSPLHF
TRBD2	TRBV5-1	TRBJ2-3	-	TGCGCCAGCAGCAAGACAGCGGGAGTCACAGATACGCAGTATTTT	CASSKTAGVTDTQYF
-	TRBV15	TRBJ2-3	once	TGTGCCACCAGCAGAGAGGGGACTCATACGCAGTATTTT	CATSREGTHTQYF
TRBD2	TRBV15	TRBJ2-5	-	TGTGCCACCAGCAGGACTAGCGGGATAGGAGAGACCCAGTACTTC	CATSRTSGIGETQYF
TRBD1	TRBV28	TRBJ2-2	-	TGTGCCAGCATTGTTGACAGGGGTGGAACCGGGGAGCTGTTTTTT	CASIVDRGGTGELFF
TRBD2	TRBV5-5	TRBJ2-5	-	TGTGCCAGCAGCGGCGGGAGTTCGGACTGGGAGACCCAGTACTTC	CASSGGSSDWETQYF
TRBD2	TRBV28	TRBJ2-1	-	TGTGCCAGCAGCCTTAGGGCGGGAGTGGCGAATGAGCAGTTCTTC	CASSLRAGVANEQFF
-	TRBV27	TRBJ2-1	-	TGTGCCAGCAGTTTATGGCCAGGACATAGCTCCTACAATGAGCAGTTCTTC	CASSLWPGHSSYNEQFF
TRBD1	TRBV24-1	TRBJ1-4	-	TGTGCCACCAGTGATCCCGACAGGGGCTCTAATGAAAAACTGTTTTTT	CATSDPDRGSNEKLFF
-	TRBV10-3	TRBJ1-5	-	TGTGCCATCAGTGAGCCAGGAAAAAATCAGCCCCAGCATTTT	CAISEPGKNQPQHF
TRBD2	TRBV5-1	TRBJ2-2	-	TGCCCCCGTCGCGGGGGGGCAACCGGGGAGCTGTTTTTT	CPRRGGATGELFF
TRBD2	TRBV5-1	TRBJ2-3	-	TGCGCCAGCAGCTTCAGCGGGGTCAGCACAGATACGCAGTATTTT	CASSFSGVSTDTQYF
TRBD2	TRBV6-6	TRBJ2-1	-	TGTGCCAGCAGTCGGACTAGCGGAGTCGGCCATGAGCAGTTCTTC	CASSRTSGVGHEQFF
TRBD1	TRBV19	TRBJ2-1	-	TGTGCCAGTAGTGTACGACAGGGTGGGAGTCTCAATGAGCAGTTCTTC	CASSVRQGGSLNEQFF
TRBD1	TRBV7-8	TRBJ2-5	-	TGTGCCAGCAGCCCACACAGGGGGCGAGGGGAGACCCAGTACTTC	CASSPHRGRGETQYF